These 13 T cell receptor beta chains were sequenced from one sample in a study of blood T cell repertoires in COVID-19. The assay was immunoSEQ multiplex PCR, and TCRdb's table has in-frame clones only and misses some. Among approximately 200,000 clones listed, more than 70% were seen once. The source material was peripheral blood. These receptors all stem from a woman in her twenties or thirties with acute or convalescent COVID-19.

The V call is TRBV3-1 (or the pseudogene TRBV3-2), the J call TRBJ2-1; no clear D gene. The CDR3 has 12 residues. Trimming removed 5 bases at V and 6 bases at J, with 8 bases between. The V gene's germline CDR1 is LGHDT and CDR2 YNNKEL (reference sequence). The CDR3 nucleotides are TGTGCCAGCAGCACCCCTAGCAATGAGCAGTTCTTC. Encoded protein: CASSTPSNEQFF.

In DNA form, the CDR3 reads TGTGCCAGTAGTATAGCCGCCCATCTAGCGGGAGCGTCCCTCTACGAGCAGTACTTC. Amino acids: CASSIAAHLAGASLYEQYF. The chain combines TRBV19 with TRBJ2-7, with TRBD2 matching over 10 bases. V shed 1 base and J 3 bases; nucleotides not matched to a gene: 15. Germline-derived CDR1 and CDR2 are LNHDA and SQIVND (reference sequence). The CDR3 sequence is 19 residues long.

The CDR3 spells CASKLQGSGNTIYF. In nucleotides, the CDR3 is TGTGCCAGCAAGCTACAGGGTTCGGGAAACACCATATATTTT. The chain is built from TRBV2 and TRBJ1-3, with TRBD1 as a possible D gene (6 bases). Germline V lookup: CDR1 SNHLY, CDR2 FYNNEI. The CDR3 is 14 amino acids. Between the trimmed V and J ends, which lost 7 bases and 4 bases, there was a span of 14 bases.

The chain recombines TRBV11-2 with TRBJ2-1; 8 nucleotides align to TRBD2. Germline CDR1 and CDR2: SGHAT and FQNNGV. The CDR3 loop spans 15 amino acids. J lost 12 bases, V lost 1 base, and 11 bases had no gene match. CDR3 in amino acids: CASSLVGGLASPQFF. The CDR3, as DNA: TGTGCCAGCAGCTTAGTGGGTGGACTAGCATCCCCGCAGTTCTTC.

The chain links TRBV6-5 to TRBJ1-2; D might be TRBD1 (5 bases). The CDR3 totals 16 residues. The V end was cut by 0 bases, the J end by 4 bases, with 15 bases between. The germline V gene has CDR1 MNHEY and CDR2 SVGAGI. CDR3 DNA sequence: TGTGCCAGCAGTTACTCGGTTGCCGCGCAGGGCTATGGCTACACCTTC. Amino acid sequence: CASSYSVAAQGYGYTF.

The CDR3 DNA is TGTGCCAGCAGCCATGCTGAAGCTTTCTTT. Its translation: CASSHAEAFF. V gene TRBV6-5 combines with J gene TRBJ1-1; D gene ambiguous. The CDR3 sequence is 10 residues long. Germline loops: CDR1 MNHEY, CDR2 SVGAGI. Trimming took off 6 bases at V and 6 bases at J, with 5 bases between the two ends.

DNA for the CDR3: TGCGCCAGCCTGGGCCCTAGCACAGATACGCAGTATTTT. Its translation: CASLGPSTDTQYF. The gene calls are TRBV5-1 and TRBJ2-3, with no clear D. The ends were cut back, 7 bases at V and 0 bases at J, with 9 bases in the middle. Per the germline V gene, CDR1 is SGHRS and CDR2 is YFSETQ. CDR3 size: 13 residues.

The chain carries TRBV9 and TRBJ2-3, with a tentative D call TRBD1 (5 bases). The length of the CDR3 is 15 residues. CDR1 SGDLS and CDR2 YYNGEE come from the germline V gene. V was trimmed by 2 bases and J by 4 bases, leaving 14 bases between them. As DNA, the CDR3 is TGTGCCAGCAGCGTTGTCTGGGGCGGCCCAGATACGCAGTATTTT. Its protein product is CASSVVWGGPDTQYF. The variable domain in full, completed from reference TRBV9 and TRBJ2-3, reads DSGVTQTPKHLITATGQRVTLRCSPRSGDLSVYWYQQSLDQGLQFLIQYYNGEERAKGNILERFSAQQFPDLHSELNLSSLELGDSALYFCASSVVWGGPDTQYFGPGTRLTVL.

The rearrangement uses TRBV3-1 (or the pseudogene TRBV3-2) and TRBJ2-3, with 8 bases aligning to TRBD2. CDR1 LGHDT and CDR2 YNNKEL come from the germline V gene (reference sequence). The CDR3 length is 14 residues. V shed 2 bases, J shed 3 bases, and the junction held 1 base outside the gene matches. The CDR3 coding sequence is TGTGCCAGCAGCCAAACGGGAGGGACAGATACGCAGTATTTT. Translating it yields CASSQTGGTDTQYF.

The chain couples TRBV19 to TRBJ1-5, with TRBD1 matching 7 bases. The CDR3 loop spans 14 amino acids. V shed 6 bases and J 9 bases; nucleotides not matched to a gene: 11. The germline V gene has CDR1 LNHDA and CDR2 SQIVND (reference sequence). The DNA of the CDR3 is TGTGCCAGTAGATCGCCTGACAGGGCAAGGCCCCAGCATTTT. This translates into CASRSPDRARPQHF.

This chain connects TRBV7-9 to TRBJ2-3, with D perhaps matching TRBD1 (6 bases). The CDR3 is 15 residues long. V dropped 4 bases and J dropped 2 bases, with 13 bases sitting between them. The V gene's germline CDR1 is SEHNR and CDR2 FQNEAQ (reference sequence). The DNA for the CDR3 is TGTGCCAGCAGCTCGGGGACACTCGTCACAGATACGCAGTATTTT. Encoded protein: CASSSGTLVTDTQYF.

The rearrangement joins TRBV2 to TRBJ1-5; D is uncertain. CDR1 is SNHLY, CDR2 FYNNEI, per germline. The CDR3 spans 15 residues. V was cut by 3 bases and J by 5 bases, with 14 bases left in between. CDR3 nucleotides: TGTGCCAGCAGTGAGTACGTAGTGGTCTATCAGCCCCAGCATTTT. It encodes CASSEYVVVYQPQHF.

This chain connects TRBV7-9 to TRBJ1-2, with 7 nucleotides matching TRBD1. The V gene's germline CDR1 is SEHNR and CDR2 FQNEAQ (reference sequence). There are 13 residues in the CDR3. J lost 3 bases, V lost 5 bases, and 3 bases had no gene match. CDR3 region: CASSAGTDYGYTF. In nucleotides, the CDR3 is TGTGCCAGCAGCGCCGGGACAGACTATGGCTACACCTTC.